These 26 T cell receptor beta chains were sequenced from one sample in a study of shared clonotypes between healthy human individuals. Data came from immunoSEQ multiplex PCR; TCRdb stores just in-frame clones and leaves some out. The table lists some 1.4 million clones, over 95% of them singletons. The sample taken for sequencing was naive CD4+ T cells sorted from blood. Subset meaning: CD45RA+ positively selected. The receptor set was obtained from a young man in good health.

The chain carries TRBV11-2 and TRBJ2-2, with 15 bases lining up with TRBD2. V was pared by 4 bases and J by 5 bases, with 11 bases of the junction left unmatched. This CDR3 has 19 residues. CDR1 is SGHAT and CDR2 is FQNNGV in the germline V gene. The CDR3 sequence is CASSSRSGLAGGGTGELFF. The CDR3, as DNA: TGTGCCAGCAGCTCCCGCTCGGGACTAGCGGGAGGTGGAACCGGGGAGCTGTTTTTT.

V and J are TRBV10-3 and TRBJ2-5; no firm D call. The CDR3 is 12 residues long. Germline assignment: CDR1 ENHRY and CDR2 SYGVKD. Trimming pared 6 bases from V and 4 bases from J, leaving 9 bases between. The CDR3 region has the DNA TGTGCCATCAGAGGTCCGGCAGAGACCCAGTACTTC. Protein: CAIRGPAETQYF.

The DNA for the CDR3 is TGCGCCAGCAGCTACGTGACTAGACAGATCACCGGGGAGCTGTTTTTT. Its translation is CASSYVTRQITGELFF. V usage is TRBV5-1 and J usage is TRBJ2-2; a possible D gene is TRBD2 (6 bases). The CDR3 runs to 16 residues. Germline V gene data show CDR1 as SGHRS and CDR2 as YFSETQ. V lost 3 bases to trimming and J lost 4 bases, with 16 bases between them.

This clone was detected only once. The chain employs TRBV7-9 and TRBJ2-7; D ambiguous. This CDR3 has 14 amino acids. Germline V gene sequence: CDR1 SEHNR, CDR2 FQNEAQ (reference sequence). Trimming stripped 7 bases from V and 0 bases from J, with 13 bases between. In DNA form, the CDR3 reads TGTGCCAGCACACGGTCCTCAGGCTCCTACGAGCAGTACTTC. Translated: CASTRSSGSYEQYF.

This chain uses TRBV6-5 with TRBJ2-1; D not resolved. Germline loops: CDR1 MNHEY, CDR2 SVGAGI. The germline V and J ends were trimmed by 6 bases and 1 base, with 10 bases remaining between them. This CDR3 comprises 14 residues. For the CDR3, the DNA is TGTGCCAGCAGCCCACCCAATTCCTACAATGAGCAGTTCTTC. Translation: CASSPPNSYNEQFF.

This clone appeared once. The chain is built from TRBV18 and TRBJ2-1, with 10 bases that match TRBD2. V shed 3 bases and J 0 bases; nucleotides not matched to a gene: 8. CDR1 is KGHSH and CDR2 is LQKENI in the germline V gene. The CDR3 sequence is 18 residues long. The CDR3 DNA reads as TGTGCCAGCTCACCCCTAGCGGGAGTTCAGAGCTCCTACAATGAGCAGTTCTTC. Translated, it gives CASSPLAGVQSSYNEQFF.

About this clone itself: Additional DNA sequences in this sample encode the identical CDR3. The CDR3 DNA is TGCAGCGTTCTGTCAGGGGGCGAGACCCAGTACTTC. It codes for CSVLSGGETQYF. This rearrangement joins TRBV29-1 to TRBJ2-5, with 8 bases matching TRBD1. After removal of 5 bases from V and 5 bases from J, the junction contained 4 bases not matched to a gene. The germline gives CDR1 SQVTM, CDR2 ANQGSEA. The CDR3 runs 12 residues.

The chain links TRBV27 to TRBJ2-3; D call uncertain. Germline assignment: CDR1 MNHEY and CDR2 SMNVEV (reference sequence). V lost 1 base and J 1 base, leaving 15 bases between the germline ends. The CDR3 contains 17 residues. The CDR3 DNA sequence: TGTGCCAGCAGTTTATATTCCCGAAATAAACGCACAGATACGCAGTATTTT. Its protein is CASSLYSRNKRTDTQYF.

The gene calls are TRBV5-1 and TRBJ2-7, with 7 bases matching TRBD1. Germline-derived CDR1 and CDR2 are SGHRS and YFSETQ. CDR3 length: 15 residues. V was clipped by 0 bases and J by 4 bases; unmatched bases: 7. This CDR3 is CASSLASQGWYEQYF. CDR3 DNA sequence: TGCGCCAGCAGCTTGGCCTCACAGGGGTGGTACGAGCAGTACTTC.

The gene calls are TRBV7-9 and TRBJ2-7; maybe TRBD2 (6 bases). The CDR3 contains 14 residues. Germline V gene lookup returns CDR1 SEHNR and CDR2 FQNEAQ (reference sequence). V lost 6 bases, J lost 1 base, and 13 bases lay in between. CDR3 sequence (DNA): TGTGCCAGCAGGACACTAGGGACTTCCTACGAGCAGTACTTC. Its protein product is CASRTLGTSYEQYF. The entire variable domain, with the rest obtained from reference TRBV7-9 and TRBJ2-7, is as follows: DTGVSQNPRHKITKRGQNVTFRCDPISEHNRLYWYRQTLGQGPEFLTYFQNEAQLEKSRLLSDRFSAERPKGSFSTLEIQRTEQGDSAMYLCASRTLGTSYEQYFGPGTRLTVT.

V and J are TRBV7-3 and TRBJ1-4; D is unresolved. The CDR3 spans 16 residues. The V gene lost 3 bases and the J gene lost 0 bases, with 11 bases spanning the gap. The germline CDR1 and CDR2 sequences are SGHTA and FQGTGA. The CDR3 nucleotides are TGTGCCAGCAGCTTGGGTGGAGCTGCAACTAATGAAAAACTGTTTTTT. This encodes CASSLGGAATNEKLFF.

A remark on this clone: The same CDR3 can be traced to other DNA sequences in this sample. This chain connects TRBV18 to TRBJ2-5; D gene ambiguous. Germline V gene data show CDR1 as KGHSH and CDR2 as LQKENI. V shed 0 bases and J shed 3 bases, with 5 bases lying between them. The CDR3 length is 13 residues. The CDR3 region has the DNA TGTGCCAGCTCACCACCCTCAAAAGAGACCCAGTACTTC. Its translation is CASSPPSKETQYF.

The chain is built from TRBV10-1 and TRBJ2-3; 8 positions match TRBD2. After removal of 2 bases from V and 10 bases from J, the junction contained 5 bases not matched to a gene. Germline V gives CDR1 WNHNN, CDR2 SYGVQD (reference sequence). The CDR3 covers 13 residues. CDR3 nucleotides: TGCGCCAGCAGTGAGACGGGGCGGGAGGCGCAGTATTTT. The encoded protein is CASSETGREAQYF.

The chain couples TRBV9 to TRBJ2-4; weak D call: TRBD2 (5 bases). V was clipped by 2 bases and J by 1 base, with 13 bases between them. The CDR3 is made up of 16 amino acids. Germline lookup yields CDR1 SGDLS and CDR2 YYNGEE. The CDR3 loop is CASSVGSDQAKNIQYF. The CDR3, as DNA: TGTGCCAGCAGCGTCGGTAGCGACCAGGCCAAAAACATTCAGTACTTC.

The chain employs TRBV9 and TRBJ1-3; tentatively, D is TRBD1 (6 bases). CDR1 is SGDLS, CDR2 YYNGEE, per germline. The CDR3 has 18 residues. With 0 bases removed from V and 0 bases from J, the gap between germline ends came to 16 bases. The CDR3: CASSVGPGESVSGNTIYF. DNA for the CDR3: TGTGCCAGCAGCGTAGGGCCAGGGGAATCGGTCTCTGGAAACACCATATATTTT.

The J gene is TRBJ2-2, the V gene TRBV7-7; possible D gene TRBD1, 6 bases. The CDR3 spans 14 residues. V lost 4 bases and J lost 3, with 9 bases in between. Germline-derived CDR1 and CDR2 are SSHAT and FNYEAQ (reference sequence). This CDR3 is CASSSGHHTGELFF. In DNA, the CDR3 is TGTGCCAGCAGCTCGGGACACCACACCGGGGAGCTGTTTTTT.

V and J are TRBV7-9 and TRBJ2-2; D is possibly TRBD2 (6 bases). The CDR3 has 16 amino acids. Per the germline V gene, CDR1 is SEHNR and CDR2 is FQNEAQ (reference sequence). Trimming removed 2 bases at V and 7 bases at J, with 17 bases between. The CDR3 sequence is CASSLRRGPTGGELFF. DNA of the CDR3: TGTGCCAGCAGCTTAAGGAGGGGCCCCACGGGCGGGGAGCTGTTTTTT.

This chain uses TRBV5-1 with TRBJ1-4; weak D call: TRBD1 (5 bases). Germline V gene data show CDR1 as SGHRS and CDR2 as YFSETQ. Trimming shortened V by 4 bases and J by 8 bases, and 15 bases separated the two germline ends. This CDR3 has 14 amino acids. CDR3 protein: CASSPGTLEEKLFF. CDR3 coding DNA: TGCGCCAGCAGCCCCGGGACTTTGGAGGAAAAACTGTTTTTT.

V usage is TRBV25-1 and J usage is TRBJ2-1; 7 bases are shared with TRBD1. Per germline, CDR1 MGHDK and CDR2 SYGVNS. The CDR3 runs to 14 residues. Germline trimming cut 6 bases from V and 4 bases from J; bases unmatched to any gene: 6. This CDR3 is CASRNRGVYNEQFF. The CDR3 DNA sequence: TGTGCCAGCAGAAACAGGGGAGTGTACAATGAGCAGTTCTTC.

The chain has TRBV7-2 and TRBJ2-1, with D possibly being TRBD2 (6 bases). Germline CDR1 and CDR2: SGHTA and FQGNSA. Trimming left V 5 bases short and J 4 bases short, with 18 bases between. CDR3 length equals 16 residues. Here the CDR3 reads CASSTRNSAGYNEQFF. The CDR3 DNA is TGTGCCAGCAGCACTCGGAATTCCGCGGGATACAATGAGCAGTTCTTC.

The J gene is TRBJ1-3, the V gene TRBV5-4; 7 bases are shared with TRBD1. CDR3 length: 15 amino acids. The V gene end was trimmed by 4 bases and the J gene end by 0 bases; junction bases not matched to a gene: 4. The V gene's germline CDR1 is SGHNT and CDR2 YYREEE (reference sequence). CDR3 DNA: TGTGCCAGCAGCGAGACAGGGCGCTCTGGAAACACCATATATTTT. Residues: CASSETGRSGNTIYF.

The chain employs TRBV7-2 and TRBJ2-1, with D maybe TRBD2 (6 bases). CDR1 and CDR2 (germline): SGHTA, FQGNSA. The CDR3 runs to 16 residues. V dropped 4 bases and J dropped 0 bases, with 13 bases sitting between them. Here the CDR3 DNA reads TGTGCCAGCAGCTCGGGACTTCCAAGCTCCTACAATGAGCAGTTCTTC. It yields the protein CASSSGLPSSYNEQFF. The whole variable domain, filled in from reference TRBV7-2 and TRBJ2-1, reads GAGVSQSPSNKVTEKGKDVELRCDPISGHTALYWYRQSLGQGLEFLIYFQGNSAPDKSGLPSDRFSAERTGGSVSTLTIQRTQQEDSAVYLCASSSGLPSSYNEQFFGPGTRLTVL.

The genes are TRBV30 and TRBJ2-3; 7 positions match TRBD1. CDR3 length equals 13 residues. V shed 5 bases and J 0 bases; nucleotides not matched to a gene: 2. CDR1 is GTSNPN and CDR2 is SVGIG in the germline V gene (reference sequence). CDR3 bases: TGTGCCTGGTCACAGGGGAGCACAGATACGCAGTATTTT. It translates to CAWSQGSTDTQYF.

The V gene is TRBV2, the J gene TRBJ2-5; D unresolved. This CDR3 comprises 11 residues. Germline V gene lookup returns CDR1 SNHLY and CDR2 FYNNEI. CDR3 residues: CASQYQETQYF. The CDR3 DNA reads as TGTGCTTCCCAGTACCAAGAGACCCAGTACTTC.

The J gene is TRBJ2-7, the V gene TRBV5-1; 9 bases fit TRBD1. The CDR3 extends over 15 amino acids. Germline values: CDR1 SGHRS, CDR2 YFSETQ. After removal of 1 base from V and 4 bases from J, the junction contained 6 bases not matched to a gene. The CDR3 DNA follows: TGCGCCAGCAGCTTGTTACCGGGACAGGGATACGAGCAGTACTTC. This gives the protein CASSLLPGQGYEQYF. The whole variable domain, remainder taken from reference TRBV5-1 and TRBJ2-7, is KAGVTQTPRYLIKTRGQQVTLSCSPISGHRSVSWYQQTPGQGLQFLFEYFSETQRNKGNFPGRFSGRQFSNSRSEMNVSTLELGDSALYLCASSLLPGQGYEQYFGPGTRLTVT.

This clone appeared once. The J gene is TRBJ1-1, the V gene TRBV10-3; TRBD1 matches 8 bases. J was trimmed by 10 bases and V by 0 bases; bases with no gene match: 4. Germline values: CDR1 ENHRY, CDR2 SYGVKD. There are 13 residues in the CDR3. DNA of the CDR3: TGTGCCATCAGTGAGTCACAGGGGGGATCAGCTTTCTTT. This sequence encodes CAISESQGGSAFF.